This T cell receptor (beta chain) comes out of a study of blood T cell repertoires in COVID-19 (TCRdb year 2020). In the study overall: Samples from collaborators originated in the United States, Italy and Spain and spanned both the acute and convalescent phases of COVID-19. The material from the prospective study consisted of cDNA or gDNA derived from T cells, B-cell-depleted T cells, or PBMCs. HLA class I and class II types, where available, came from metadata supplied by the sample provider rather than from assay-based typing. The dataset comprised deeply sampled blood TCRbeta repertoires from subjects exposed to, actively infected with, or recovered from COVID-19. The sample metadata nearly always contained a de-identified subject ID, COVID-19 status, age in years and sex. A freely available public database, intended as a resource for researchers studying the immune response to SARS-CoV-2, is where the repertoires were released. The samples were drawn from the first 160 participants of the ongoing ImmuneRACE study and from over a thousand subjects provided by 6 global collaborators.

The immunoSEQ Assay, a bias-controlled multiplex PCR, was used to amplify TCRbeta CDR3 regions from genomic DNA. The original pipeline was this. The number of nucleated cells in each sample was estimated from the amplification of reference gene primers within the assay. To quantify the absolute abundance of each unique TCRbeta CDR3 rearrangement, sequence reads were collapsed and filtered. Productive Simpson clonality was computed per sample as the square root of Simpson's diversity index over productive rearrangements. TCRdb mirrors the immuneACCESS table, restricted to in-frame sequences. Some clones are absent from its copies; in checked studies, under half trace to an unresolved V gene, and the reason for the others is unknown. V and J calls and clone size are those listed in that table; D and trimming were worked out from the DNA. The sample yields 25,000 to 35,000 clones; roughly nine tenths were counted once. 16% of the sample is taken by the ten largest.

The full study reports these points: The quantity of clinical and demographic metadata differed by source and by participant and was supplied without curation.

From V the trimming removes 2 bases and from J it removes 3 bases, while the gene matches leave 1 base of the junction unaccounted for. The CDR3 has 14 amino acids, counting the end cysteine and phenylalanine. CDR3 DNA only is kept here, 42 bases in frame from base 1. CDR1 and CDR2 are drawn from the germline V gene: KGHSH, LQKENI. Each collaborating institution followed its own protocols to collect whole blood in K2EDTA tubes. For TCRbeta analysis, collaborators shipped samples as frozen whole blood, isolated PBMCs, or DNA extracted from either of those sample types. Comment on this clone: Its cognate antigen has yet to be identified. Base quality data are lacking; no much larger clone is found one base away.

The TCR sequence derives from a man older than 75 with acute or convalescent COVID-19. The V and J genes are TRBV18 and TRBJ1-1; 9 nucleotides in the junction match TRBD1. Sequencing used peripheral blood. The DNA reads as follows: TGTGCCAGCTCACCAGGGACAGGGTACACTGAAGCTTTCTTT. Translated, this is CASSPGTGYTEAFF.